Shown below are 24 T cell receptor beta chains from a single sample sequenced in a study of sequential checkpoint blockade in melanoma. Specified treatment: randomized to nivolumab then ipilimumab (arm A) or the reverse (arm B). TCRdb's table, derived via immunoSEQ multiplex PCR, lists solely in-frame clones and lacks some. The sample shows under 20,000 clones, 73% of them seen only once. Sequencing was performed on CD8+ T cells sorted from blood (inferred from file names), taken from a patient given nivolumab and ipilimumab in sequence. These receptors all come from a human donor with melanoma.

This clone was observed a few times. One base separates it from a far larger clone, so it is likely a read error. The rearrangement joins TRBV5-1 to TRBJ1-1; D ambiguous. The ends were cut back, 3 bases at V and 8 bases at J, with 17 bases in the middle. The CDR3 runs to 14 residues. The germline V gene has CDR1 SGHRS and CDR2 YFSETQ. CDR3 protein: CASSSYPDPGEAFF. The CDR3, as DNA: TGCGCCAGCAGCTCTTATCCCGACCCCGGGGAAGCTTTCTTT.

The rearrangement joins TRBV7-2 to TRBJ1-1, with 9 bases matching TRBD1. V lost 4 bases to trimming and J lost 3 bases; unmatched junction nucleotides: 6. The CDR3 has 15 amino acids. Germline assignment: CDR1 SGHTA and CDR2 FQGNSA. The CDR3 here is CASSYGQGRYTEAFF. The CDR3, as DNA: TGTGCCAGCAGCTACGGACAGGGGAGGTACACTGAAGCTTTCTTT.

This clone was detected only once. The rearrangement joins TRBV28 to TRBJ2-7; D perhaps matches TRBD1 (7 bases). The CDR3 runs 13 residues. With 6 bases removed from V and 3 bases from J, the gap between germline ends came to 12 bases. CDR1 and CDR2 from the germline V gene are MDHEN and SYDVKM. The DNA of the CDR3 is TGTGCCAGCAGCGCAGGGGGGTTCTACGAGCAGTACTTC. Its translation: CASSAGGFYEQYF.

The chain employs TRBV7-5 and TRBJ1-1; TRBD1 was called by the table and not checked on the DNA. TRBV7-5 is a known pseudogene. CDR3 length: 18 amino acids. The chain's CDR3 is CARSPGTGGNPMNTEAFF. For the CDR3, the DNA is TGTGCCAGAAGCCCCGGGACAGGGGGCAACCCCATGAACACTGAAGCTTTCTTT.

V and J are TRBV9 and TRBJ2-7; TRBD1 matches 10 bases. Per germline, CDR1 SGDLS and CDR2 YYNGEE. J gave up 5 bases and V 4 bases, and 9 bases lay outside the gene matches. The CDR3 is 15 amino acids. The CDR3 protein is CASSPRGTGVNEQYF. DNA for the CDR3: TGTGCCAGCAGCCCAAGGGGGACAGGGGTGAACGAGCAGTACTTC. Full variable domain (missing parts from reference TRBV9 and TRBJ2-7): DSGVTQTPKHLITATGQRVTLRCSPRSGDLSVYWYQQSLDQGLQFLIQYYNGEERAKGNILERFSAQQFPDLHSELNLSSLELGDSALYFCASSPRGTGVNEQYFGPGTRLTVT.

The J gene is TRBJ2-1, the V gene TRBV6-5; 7 positions agree with TRBD2. V dropped 2 bases and J dropped 4; count of bases not matched to a gene: 5. From germline, CDR1 is MNHEY and CDR2 SVGAGI. The length of the CDR3 is 15 residues. The CDR3 is CASSYGAGWYNEQFF. The CDR3 DNA follows: TGTGCCAGCAGTTACGGAGCGGGGTGGTACAATGAGCAGTTCTTC.

This clone showed up just a few times. This chain links TRBV5-8 with TRBJ2-2; D remains ambiguous. With 2 bases removed from V and 1 base from J, the gap between germline ends came to 9 bases. There are 15 residues in the CDR3. In germline, CDR1 is SGHTS, CDR2 YDEGEE. CDR3 in DNA: TGTGCCAGCAGCTTACATCAAATGAACACCGGGGAGCTGTTTTTT. Protein sequence: CASSLHQMNTGELFF.

The rearrangement links TRBV27 to TRBJ1-5; 11 bases align to TRBD1. CDR1 and CDR2 (germline): MNHEY, SMNVEV (reference sequence). Trimming took 5 bases from V and 4 from J; bases not matched to a gene: 4. The CDR3 consists of 15 residues. CDR3 coding DNA: TGTGCCAGCAGTCGGGGGACAGGGGGGAATCAGCCCCAGCATTTT. This encodes CASSRGTGGNQPQHF.

V usage is TRBV7-6 and J usage is TRBJ2-3; 7 bases align to TRBD2. V shed 5 bases, J shed 1 base, and the junction held 6 bases outside the gene matches. Per the germline V gene, CDR1 is SGHVS and CDR2 is FNYEAQ. This CDR3 is built from 15 residues. The CDR3 region has the DNA TGTGCCAGCAGCATTACTAGCGCCCGCACAGATACGCAGTATTTT. It encodes CASSITSARTDTQYF.

The rearrangement uses TRBV4-1 and TRBJ1-1, with 7 bases fitting TRBD1. V was pared by 2 bases and J by 1 base, with 4 bases of the junction left unmatched. The CDR3 totals 15 residues. Germline CDR1 reads MGHRA; CDR2 reads YSYEKL. The CDR3 DNA reads TGCGCCAGCAGCCAACTGCAGGGGGGGAACACTGAAGCTTTCTTT. It translates to CASSQLQGGNTEAFF.

The chain uses TRBV4-1 and TRBJ2-1; D gene unclear. Trimming stripped 1 base from V and 9 bases from J, with 10 bases between. The CDR3 is 13 residues long. Germline loops: CDR1 MGHRA, CDR2 YSYEKL. CDR3 DNA sequence: TGCGCCAGCAGCCAAGCCTACCCCGGTGAGCAGTTCTTC. The encoded protein is CASSQAYPGEQFF.

The chain links TRBV27 to TRBJ2-7; TRBD1 might be the D (5 bases). From germline, CDR1 is MNHEY and CDR2 SMNVEV (reference sequence). The CDR3 has 13 amino acids. V lost 0 bases and J 2 bases, leaving 5 bases between the germline ends. CDR3 nucleotides: TGTGCCAGCAGTTTATCAGGGGCCTACGAGCAGTACTTC. Translated, it gives CASSLSGAYEQYF.

The genes are TRBV4-1 and TRBJ2-7; the match to TRBD2 covers 12 bases. The ends lost 1 base at V and 3 bases at J; junction bases unmatched: 7. The CDR3 extends over 17 amino acids. Germline V gives CDR1 MGHRA, CDR2 YSYEKL. The CDR3 nucleotides read TGCGCCAGCAGCCAAGGGGTTACTAGCGGGGGGATCTACGAGCAGTACTTC. Amino acid sequence: CASSQGVTSGGIYEQYF.

The chain employs TRBV28 and TRBJ1-1; 7 nucleotides agree with TRBD1. CDR1 is MDHEN, CDR2 SYDVKM, per germline. The trim removed 6 bases at V and 3 bases at J, leaving 7 bases unmatched. The CDR3 is 14 residues long. The CDR3 nucleotides read TGTGCCAGCAGCCGACAGGGAATGTACACTGAAGCTTTCTTT. Protein sequence: CASSRQGMYTEAFF.

By its share, this clone is medium-sized. The chain is built from TRBV6-4 and TRBJ2-1; D possibly corresponds to TRBD2 (5 bases). V dropped 3 bases and J dropped 0 bases, with 9 bases sitting between them. This CDR3 comprises 15 residues. Germline V gene data show CDR1 as MRHNA and CDR2 as SNTAGT. This CDR3 is CASSEGGSSYNEQFF. CDR3 nucleotide sequence: TGTGCCAGCAGTGAGGGTGGGAGCTCCTACAATGAGCAGTTCTTC.

As to this clone: A junction boundary mismatches the germline segment, possibly from a read error. This sequence joins TRBV7-7 and TRBJ1-5; D remains ambiguous. The CDR3 spans 17 residues. The germline V gene encodes CDR1 SSHAT and CDR2 FNYEAQ (reference sequence). CDR3 sequence reads: CASSLGGEGSSNQPQHF. CDR3 bases: TGTGCTAGCAGCTTAGGTGGCGAGGGAAGCAGTAATCAGCCCCAGCATTTT.

The chain uses TRBV6-5 and TRBJ1-2; 9 nucleotides agree with TRBD1. The CDR3 extends over 15 amino acids. From germline, CDR1 is MNHEY and CDR2 SVGAGI. J was trimmed by 3 bases and V by 6 bases; bases with no gene match: 8. CDR3 amino acids: CASSPPGQGYYGYTF. CDR3 DNA: TGTGCCAGCAGCCCCCCGGGACAGGGATACTATGGCTACACCTTC.

The J gene is TRBJ2-7, the V gene TRBV5-1; 9 bases match TRBD1. The CDR3 is made up of 14 amino acids. From germline, CDR1 is SGHRS and CDR2 YFSETQ. Trimming at V came to 6 bases and at J to 2 bases, leaving 6 bases not matched to a gene. This CDR3 reads CASTWDRDTYEQYF. The CDR3 nucleotides read TGCGCCAGCACCTGGGACAGGGACACCTACGAGCAGTACTTC.

The V and J genes are TRBV28 and TRBJ1-1; D is ambiguous. Per germline, CDR1 MDHEN and CDR2 SYDVKM. V shed 6 bases and J shed 7 bases, with 15 bases lying between them. This CDR3 spans 13 amino acids. The CDR3 DNA reads as TGTGCCAGCAGCCCCTCGGGAACAGTTGAAGCTTTCTTT. Protein: CASSPSGTVEAFF.

Of note for this clone: Other DNA sequences in this sample translate to the same CDR3. V usage is TRBV5-1 and J usage is TRBJ2-1; 11 positions agree with TRBD2. The CDR3 extends over 14 amino acids. CDR1 and CDR2 (germline): SGHRS, YFSETQ. V trimming: 4 bases; J trimming: 4 bases; junction bases outside the gene matches: 1. The DNA for the CDR3 is TGCGCCAGCAGCCCTAGCGGGGGGTACAATGAGCAGTTCTTC. It translates to CASSPSGGYNEQFF. Using reference TRBV5-1 and TRBJ2-1 for the parts outside the CDR3, the full variable domain is KAGVTQTPRYLIKTRGQQVTLSCSPISGHRSVSWYQQTPGQGLQFLFEYFSETQRNKGNFPGRFSGRQFSNSRSEMNVSTLELGDSALYLCASSPSGGYNEQFFGPGTRLTVL.

V and J are TRBV4-2 and TRBJ2-7; TRBD2 might be the D (5 bases). Germline CDR1 LGHNA, CDR2 YNFKEQ. Trimming took 0 bases from V and 0 from J, leaving 9 bases between them. The CDR3 has 15 residues. CDR3 residues: CASSQERESSYEQYF. The CDR3 DNA follows: TGTGCCAGCAGCCAAGAGAGGGAGAGCTCCTACGAGCAGTACTTC.

By proportion, this clone is medium-sized. This chain joins TRBV6-6 and TRBJ2-7; D is ambiguous. This CDR3 spans 16 amino acids. V was pared by 4 bases and J by 2 bases, with 18 bases between. Germline CDR1 reads MNHNY; CDR2 reads SVGAGI (reference sequence). The CDR3 here is CASSSHPQLAPYEQYF. The CDR3 DNA follows: TGTGCCAGCAGTTCTCATCCCCAGTTGGCACCCTACGAGCAGTACTTC.

The rearrangement uses TRBV27 and TRBJ1-2; 8 bases line up with TRBD1. The CDR3 totals 16 residues. Trimming removed 5 bases from V and 6 bases from J; junction bases left unmatched: 14. Per germline, CDR1 MNHEY and CDR2 SMNVEV (reference sequence). The chain's CDR3 is CASSATWWDRINGYTF. The CDR3 coding sequence is TGTGCCAGCAGTGCAACCTGGTGGGACAGGATCAATGGCTACACCTTC.

The genes are TRBV19 and TRBJ2-1; D might be TRBD2 (5 bases). Germline CDR1 reads LNHDA; CDR2 reads SQIVND (reference sequence). V was pared by 8 bases and J by 2 bases, with 16 bases between. The CDR3 is made up of 15 amino acids. CDR3 sequence: CASRKYGGTYNEQFF. DNA of the CDR3: TGTGCCAGTCGTAAATACGGAGGCACCTACAATGAGCAGTTCTTC.